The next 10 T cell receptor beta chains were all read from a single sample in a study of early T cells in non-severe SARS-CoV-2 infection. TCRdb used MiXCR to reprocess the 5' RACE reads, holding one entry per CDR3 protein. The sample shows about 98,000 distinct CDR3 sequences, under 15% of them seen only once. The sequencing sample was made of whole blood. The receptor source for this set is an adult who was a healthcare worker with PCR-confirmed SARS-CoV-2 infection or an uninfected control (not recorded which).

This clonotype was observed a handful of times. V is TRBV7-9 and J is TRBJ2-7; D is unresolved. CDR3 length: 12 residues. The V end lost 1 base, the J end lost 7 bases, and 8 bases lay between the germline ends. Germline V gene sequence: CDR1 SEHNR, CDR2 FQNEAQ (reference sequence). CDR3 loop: CASSLDFGEQYF. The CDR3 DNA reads TGTGCCAGCAGCTTAGATTTCGGGGAGCAGTACTTC.

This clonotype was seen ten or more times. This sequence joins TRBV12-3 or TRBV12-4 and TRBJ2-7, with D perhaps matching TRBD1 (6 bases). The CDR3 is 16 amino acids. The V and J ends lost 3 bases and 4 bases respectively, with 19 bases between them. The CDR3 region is CASSFGQGLMAYEQYF. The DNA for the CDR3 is TGTGCCAGCAGTTTCGGGCAGGGGTTGATGGCGTACGAGCAGTACTTC.

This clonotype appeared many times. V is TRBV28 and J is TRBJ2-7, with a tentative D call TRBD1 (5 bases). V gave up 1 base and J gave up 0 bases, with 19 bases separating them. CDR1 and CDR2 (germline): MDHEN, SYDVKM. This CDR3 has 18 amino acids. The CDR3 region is CASSLSPRGREVSYEQYF. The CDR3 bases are TGTGCCAGCAGTTTATCCCCCCGTGGCAGGGAAGTCTCCTACGAGCAGTACTTC.

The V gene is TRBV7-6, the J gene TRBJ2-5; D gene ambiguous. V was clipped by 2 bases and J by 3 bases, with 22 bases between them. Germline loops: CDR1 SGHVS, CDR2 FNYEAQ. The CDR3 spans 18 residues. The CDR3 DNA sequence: TGTGCCAGCAGCTTAAGGTCGCCCCTTCAGCCACGCAAAGAGACCCAGTACTTC. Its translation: CASSLRSPLQPRKETQYF.

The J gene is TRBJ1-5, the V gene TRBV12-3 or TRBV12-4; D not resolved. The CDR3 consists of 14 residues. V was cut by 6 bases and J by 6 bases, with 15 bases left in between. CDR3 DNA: TGTGCCAGCAGCCTCGGACGGAGGGTTCAGCCCCAGCATTTT. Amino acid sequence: CASSLGRRVQPQHF.

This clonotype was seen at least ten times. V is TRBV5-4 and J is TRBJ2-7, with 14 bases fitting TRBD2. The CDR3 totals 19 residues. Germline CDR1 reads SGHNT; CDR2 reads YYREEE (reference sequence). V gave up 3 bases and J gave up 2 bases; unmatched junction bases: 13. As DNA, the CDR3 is TGTGCCAGCAGCTCACCGGGACTAGCGGGAGTAGGGGCTACCTACGAGCAGTACTTC. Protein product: CASSSPGLAGVGATYEQYF.

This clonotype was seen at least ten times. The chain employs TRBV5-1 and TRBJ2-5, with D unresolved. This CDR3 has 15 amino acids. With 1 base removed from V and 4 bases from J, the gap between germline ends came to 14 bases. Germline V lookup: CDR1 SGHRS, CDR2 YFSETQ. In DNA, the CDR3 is TGCGCCAGCAGCTTGAAGCCCCCCGATGGAGAGACCCAGTACTTC. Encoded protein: CASSLKPPDGETQYF.

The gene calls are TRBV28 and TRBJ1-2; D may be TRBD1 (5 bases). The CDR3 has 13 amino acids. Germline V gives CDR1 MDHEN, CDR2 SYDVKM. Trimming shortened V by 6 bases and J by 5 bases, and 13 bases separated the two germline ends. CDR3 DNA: TGTGCCAGCAGAACCCAGGGCAGGTATGGCTACACCTTC. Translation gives CASRTQGRYGYTF.

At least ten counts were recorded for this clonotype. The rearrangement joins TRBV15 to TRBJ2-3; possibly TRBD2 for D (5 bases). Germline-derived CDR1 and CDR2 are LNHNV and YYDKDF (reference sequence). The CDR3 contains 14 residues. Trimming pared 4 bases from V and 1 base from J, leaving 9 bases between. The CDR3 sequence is CATSTRSGTDTQYF. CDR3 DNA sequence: TGTGCCACCAGCACACGTAGCGGCACAGATACGCAGTATTTT.

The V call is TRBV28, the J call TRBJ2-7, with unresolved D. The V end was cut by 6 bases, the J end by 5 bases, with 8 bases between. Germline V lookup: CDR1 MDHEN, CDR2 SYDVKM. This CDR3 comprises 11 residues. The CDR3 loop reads CASSPFDEQYF. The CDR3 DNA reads TGTGCCAGCAGCCCCTTCGACGAGCAGTACTTC.